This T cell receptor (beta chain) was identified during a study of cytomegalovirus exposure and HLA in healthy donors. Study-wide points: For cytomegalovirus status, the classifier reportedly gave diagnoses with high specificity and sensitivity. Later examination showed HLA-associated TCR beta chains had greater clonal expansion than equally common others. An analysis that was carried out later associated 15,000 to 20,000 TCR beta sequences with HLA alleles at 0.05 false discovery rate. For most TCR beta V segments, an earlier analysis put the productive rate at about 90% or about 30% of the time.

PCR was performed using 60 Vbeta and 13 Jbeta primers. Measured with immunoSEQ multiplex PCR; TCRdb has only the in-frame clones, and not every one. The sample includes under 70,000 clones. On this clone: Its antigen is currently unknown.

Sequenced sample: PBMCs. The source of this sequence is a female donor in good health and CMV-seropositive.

CDR3 region: CASGLDTEAFF. CDR3 DNA sequence: TGTGCTAGTGGCTTAGACACTGAAGCTTTCTTT. This chain links TRBV12-5 with TRBJ1-1; D is undetermined. V was trimmed by 6 bases and J by 3 bases, leaving 5 bases between them. This CDR3 is built from 11 residues. In germline, CDR1 is LGHNT, CDR2 FRNRAP.